This T cell receptor (beta chain) was obtained from a study of cytomegalovirus exposure and HLA in healthy donors. Looking at the study overall: Earlier findings included some 120 million unique TCR beta sequences obtained from roughly 200 million T cells. Findings and limits, study-wide: Serostatus for CMV was the only available immune exposure information. The productive fraction for most TCR beta V segments was about 90% or about 30% in an earlier analysis. Reportedly, cytomegalovirus status was diagnosed with high sensitivity and specificity.

Both 60 Vbeta primers and 13 Jbeta primers went into the PCR. Profiling relied on immunoSEQ multiplex PCR, and the TCRdb table lists in-frame clones only, not all of them. Of about 190,000 clones in the sample, around 87% are singletons; the top ten hold 1.3%. As for this clone: Its antigen is currently unknown.

V gave up 1 base and J gave up 0 bases; unmatched junction bases: 0. The CDR3 runs to 15 residues. Germline lookup yields CDR1 SGHAT and CDR2 FQNNGV. The sequence was collected from a man aged 25 to 40 in good health and CMV-seronegative. Sequencing was performed on PBMCs. This rearrangement joins TRBV11-2 to TRBJ2-4, with 7 nucleotides matching TRBD2. In DNA form, the CDR3 reads TGTGCCAGCAGCTTAGGGGGGGGAGCCAAAAACATTCAGTACTTC. Protein product: CASSLGGGAKNIQYF. The full variable domain, in which reference TRBV11-2 and TRBJ2-4 provide the parts outside the CDR3, is EAGVAQSPRYKIIEKRQSVAFWCNPISGHATLYWYQQILGQGPKLLIQFQNNGVVDDSQLPKDRFSAERLKGVDSTLKIQPAKLEDSAVYLCASSLGGGAKNIQYFGAGTRLSVL.